This T cell receptor (beta chain) was observed in a study of T-cell memory formation after mild COVID-19. In TCRdb, the 5' RACE reads were re-called with MiXCR into one record per CDR3 protein. The sample yields nearly 40,000 distinct CDR3 sequences, 6% to 6.5% seen once. This TCR was sampled from an adult who had mild COVID-19 (a few samples of this study predate the infection). Cell type and time point are not known. Input material: PBMCs or a T cell subset sorted from them (not recorded which).

The CDR3 spells CASSDSPSGGPNNEQFF. For the CDR3, the DNA is TGTGCCAGCAGTGACTCCCCTAGCGGGGGGCCGAACAATGAGCAGTTCTTC. The J gene is TRBJ2-1, the V gene TRBV25-1; 11 nucleotides match TRBD2. Germline loops: CDR1 MGHDK, CDR2 SYGVNS. The CDR3 extends over 17 amino acids. V lost 3 bases and J lost 5; bases outside the gene matches: 9.